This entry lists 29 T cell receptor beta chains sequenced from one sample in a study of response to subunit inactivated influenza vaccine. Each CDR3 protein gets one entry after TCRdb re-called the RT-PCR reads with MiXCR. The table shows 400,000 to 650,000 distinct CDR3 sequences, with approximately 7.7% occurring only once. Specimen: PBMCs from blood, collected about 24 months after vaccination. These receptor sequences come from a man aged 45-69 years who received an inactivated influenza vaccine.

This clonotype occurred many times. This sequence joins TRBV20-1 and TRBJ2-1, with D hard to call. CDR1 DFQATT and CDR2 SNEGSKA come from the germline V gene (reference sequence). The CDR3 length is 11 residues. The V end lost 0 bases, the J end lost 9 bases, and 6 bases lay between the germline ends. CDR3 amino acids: CSARDVGEQFF. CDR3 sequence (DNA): TGCAGTGCTAGAGACGTGGGTGAGCAGTTCTTC.

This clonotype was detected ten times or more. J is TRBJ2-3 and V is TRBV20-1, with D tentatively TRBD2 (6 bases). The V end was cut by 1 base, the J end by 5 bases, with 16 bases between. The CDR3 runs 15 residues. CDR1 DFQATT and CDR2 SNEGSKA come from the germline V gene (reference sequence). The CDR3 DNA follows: TGCAGTGCTAGAGGTCGGGAGTTTCAAGGAGATACGCAGTATTTT. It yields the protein CSARGREFQGDTQYF.

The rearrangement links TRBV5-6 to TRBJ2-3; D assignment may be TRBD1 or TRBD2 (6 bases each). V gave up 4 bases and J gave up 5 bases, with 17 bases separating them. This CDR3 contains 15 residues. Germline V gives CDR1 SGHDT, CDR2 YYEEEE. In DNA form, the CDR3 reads TGTGCCAGCAGCCCTCACGGGGGCCTGAAAGATACGCAGTATTTT. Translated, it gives CASSPHGGLKDTQYF.

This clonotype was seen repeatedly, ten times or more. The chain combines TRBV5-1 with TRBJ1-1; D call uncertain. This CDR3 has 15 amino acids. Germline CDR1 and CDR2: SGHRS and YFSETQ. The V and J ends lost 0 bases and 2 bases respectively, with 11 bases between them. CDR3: CASSLGQTLNTEAFF. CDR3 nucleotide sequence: TGCGCCAGCAGCTTGGGGCAGACCCTAAACACTGAAGCTTTCTTT.

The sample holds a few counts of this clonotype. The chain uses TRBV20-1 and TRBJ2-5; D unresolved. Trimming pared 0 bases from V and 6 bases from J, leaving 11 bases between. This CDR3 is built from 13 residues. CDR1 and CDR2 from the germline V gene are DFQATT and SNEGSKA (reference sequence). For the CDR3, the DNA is TGCAGTGCTAGAGAATCCAGGTTGAAGACCCAGTACTTC. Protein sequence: CSARESRLKTQYF.

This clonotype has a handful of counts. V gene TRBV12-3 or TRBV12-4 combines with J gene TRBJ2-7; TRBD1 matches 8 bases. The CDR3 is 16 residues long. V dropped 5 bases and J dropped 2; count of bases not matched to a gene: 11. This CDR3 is CASSPPPGQAPYEQYF. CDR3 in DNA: TGTGCCAGCAGTCCACCTCCGGGACAGGCTCCCTACGAGCAGTACTTC.

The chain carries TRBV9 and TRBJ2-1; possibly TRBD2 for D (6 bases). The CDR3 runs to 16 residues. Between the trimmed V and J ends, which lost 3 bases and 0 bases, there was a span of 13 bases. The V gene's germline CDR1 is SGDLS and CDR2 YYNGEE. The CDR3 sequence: CASSAGDSGSYNEQFF. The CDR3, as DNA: TGTGCCAGCAGCGCCGGGGATAGCGGCTCCTACAATGAGCAGTTCTTC.

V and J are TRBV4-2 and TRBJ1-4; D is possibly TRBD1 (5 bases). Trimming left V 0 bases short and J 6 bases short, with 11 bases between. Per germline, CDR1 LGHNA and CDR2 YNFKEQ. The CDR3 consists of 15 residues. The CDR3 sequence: CASSQDGTDDEKLFF. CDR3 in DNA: TGTGCCAGCAGCCAAGACGGGACTGACGATGAAAAACTGTTTTTT.

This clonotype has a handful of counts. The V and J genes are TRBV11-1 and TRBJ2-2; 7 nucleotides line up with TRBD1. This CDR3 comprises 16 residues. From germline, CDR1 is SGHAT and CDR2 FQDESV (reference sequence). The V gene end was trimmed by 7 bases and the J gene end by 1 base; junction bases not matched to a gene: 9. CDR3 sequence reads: CASKALRTGNTGELFF. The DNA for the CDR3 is TGTGCCAGCAAAGCCCTGAGGACAGGGAACACCGGGGAGCTGTTTTTT.

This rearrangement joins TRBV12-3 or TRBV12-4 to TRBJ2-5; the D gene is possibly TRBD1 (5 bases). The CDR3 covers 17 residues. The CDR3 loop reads CTRSLGRAQTVGETQYF. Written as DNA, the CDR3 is TGTACCCGCAGTTTAGGCCGAGCGCAGACAGTTGGAGAGACCCAGTACTTC.

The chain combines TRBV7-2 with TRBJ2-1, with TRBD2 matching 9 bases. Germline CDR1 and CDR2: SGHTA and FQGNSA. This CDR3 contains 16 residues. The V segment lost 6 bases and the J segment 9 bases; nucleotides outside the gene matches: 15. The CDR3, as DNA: TGTGCCAGCAGTTCTCTTGGCGGGGGGGTATTAATTGAGCAGTTCTTC. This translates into CASSSLGGGVLIEQFF.

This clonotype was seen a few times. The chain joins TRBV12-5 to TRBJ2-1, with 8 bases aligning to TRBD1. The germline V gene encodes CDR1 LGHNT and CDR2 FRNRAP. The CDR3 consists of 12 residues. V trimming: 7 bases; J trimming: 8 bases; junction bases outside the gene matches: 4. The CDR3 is CASAPTGDEQFF. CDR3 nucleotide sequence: TGTGCTAGTGCCCCGACAGGGGATGAGCAGTTCTTC.

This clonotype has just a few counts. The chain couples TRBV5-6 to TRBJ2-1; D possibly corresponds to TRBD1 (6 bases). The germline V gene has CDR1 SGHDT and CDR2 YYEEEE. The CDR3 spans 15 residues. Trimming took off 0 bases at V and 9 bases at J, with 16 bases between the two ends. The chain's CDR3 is CASSLEQGINSEQFF. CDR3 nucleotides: TGTGCCAGCAGCTTGGAACAGGGCATCAACAGTGAGCAGTTCTTC.

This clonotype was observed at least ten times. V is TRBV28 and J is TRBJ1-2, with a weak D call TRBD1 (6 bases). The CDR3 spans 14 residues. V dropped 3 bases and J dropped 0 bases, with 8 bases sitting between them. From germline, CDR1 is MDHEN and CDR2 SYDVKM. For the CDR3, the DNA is TGTGCCAGCAGTTTTAGGGGGTCTAACTATGGCTACACCTTC. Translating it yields CASSFRGSNYGYTF.

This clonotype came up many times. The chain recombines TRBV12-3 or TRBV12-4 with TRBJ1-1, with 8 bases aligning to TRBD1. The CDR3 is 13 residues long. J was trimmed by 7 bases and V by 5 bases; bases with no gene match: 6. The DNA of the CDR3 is TGTGCCAGCAGTCAAACAGGGGGAGGTGAAGCTTTCTTT. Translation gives CASSQTGGGEAFF.

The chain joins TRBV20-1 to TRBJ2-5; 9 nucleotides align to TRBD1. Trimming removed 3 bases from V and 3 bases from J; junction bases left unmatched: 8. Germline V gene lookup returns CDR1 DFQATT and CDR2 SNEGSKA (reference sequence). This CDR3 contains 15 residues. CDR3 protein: CSASPPGQGKETQYF. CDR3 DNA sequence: TGCAGTGCTAGCCCCCCGGGACAGGGAAAAGAGACCCAGTACTTC.

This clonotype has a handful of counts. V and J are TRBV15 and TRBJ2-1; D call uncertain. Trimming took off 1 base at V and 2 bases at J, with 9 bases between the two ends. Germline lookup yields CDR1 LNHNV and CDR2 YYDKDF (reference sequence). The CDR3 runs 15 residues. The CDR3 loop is CATSRGDNPYNEQFF. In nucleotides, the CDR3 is TGTGCCACCAGCAGAGGGGATAACCCCTACAATGAGCAGTTCTTC.

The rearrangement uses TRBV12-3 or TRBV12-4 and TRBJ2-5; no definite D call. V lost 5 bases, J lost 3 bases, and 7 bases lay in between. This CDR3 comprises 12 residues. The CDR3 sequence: CASSPLEETQYF. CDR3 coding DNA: TGTGCCAGCAGTCCCCTCGAAGAGACCCAGTACTTC.

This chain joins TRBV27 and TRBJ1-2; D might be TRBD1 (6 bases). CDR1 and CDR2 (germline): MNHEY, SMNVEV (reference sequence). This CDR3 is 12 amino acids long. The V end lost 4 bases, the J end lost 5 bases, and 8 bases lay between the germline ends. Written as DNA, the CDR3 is TGTGCCAGCAGTTCCCAGGGGTATGGCTACACCTTC. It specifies CASSSQGYGYTF.

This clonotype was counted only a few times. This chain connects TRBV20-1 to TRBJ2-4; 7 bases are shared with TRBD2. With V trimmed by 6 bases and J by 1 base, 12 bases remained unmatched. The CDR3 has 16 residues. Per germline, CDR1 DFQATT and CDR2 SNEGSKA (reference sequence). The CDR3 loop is CSAFPPRGMAKNIQYF. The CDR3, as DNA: TGCAGTGCCTTCCCCCCGCGGGGGATGGCCAAAAACATTCAGTACTTC.

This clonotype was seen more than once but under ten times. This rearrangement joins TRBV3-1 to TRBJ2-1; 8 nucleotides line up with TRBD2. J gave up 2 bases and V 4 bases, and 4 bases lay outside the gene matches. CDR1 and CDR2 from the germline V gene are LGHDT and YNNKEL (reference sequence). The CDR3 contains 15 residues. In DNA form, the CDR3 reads TGTGCCAGCAGCCCCACTAGCGGTCCCTACAATGAGCAGTTCTTC. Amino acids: CASSPTSGPYNEQFF.

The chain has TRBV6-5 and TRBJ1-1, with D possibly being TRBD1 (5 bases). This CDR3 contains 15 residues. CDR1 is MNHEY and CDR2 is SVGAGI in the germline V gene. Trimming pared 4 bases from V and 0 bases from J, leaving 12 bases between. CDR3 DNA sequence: TGTGCCAGCAGTTTGGGACGAAACATGAACACTGAAGCTTTCTTT. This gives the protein CASSLGRNMNTEAFF.

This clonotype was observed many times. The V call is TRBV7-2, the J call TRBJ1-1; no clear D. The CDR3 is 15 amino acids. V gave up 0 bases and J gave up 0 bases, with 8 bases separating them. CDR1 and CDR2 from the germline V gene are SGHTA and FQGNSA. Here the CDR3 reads CASSLASGMNTEAFF. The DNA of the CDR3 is TGTGCCAGCAGCTTAGCTTCTGGGATGAACACTGAAGCTTTCTTT.

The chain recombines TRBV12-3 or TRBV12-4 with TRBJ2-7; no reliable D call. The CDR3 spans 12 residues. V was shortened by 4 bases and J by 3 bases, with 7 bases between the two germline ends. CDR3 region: CASSSALYEQYF. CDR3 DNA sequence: TGTGCCAGCAGTTCCGCCCTCTACGAGCAGTACTTC.

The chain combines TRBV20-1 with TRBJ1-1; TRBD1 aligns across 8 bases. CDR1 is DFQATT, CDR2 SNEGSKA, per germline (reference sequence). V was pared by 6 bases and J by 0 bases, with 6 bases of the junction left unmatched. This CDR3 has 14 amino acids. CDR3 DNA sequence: TGCAGTGCCCCCTTGGACAGGGTGAACACTGAAGCTTTCTTT. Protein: CSAPLDRVNTEAFF.

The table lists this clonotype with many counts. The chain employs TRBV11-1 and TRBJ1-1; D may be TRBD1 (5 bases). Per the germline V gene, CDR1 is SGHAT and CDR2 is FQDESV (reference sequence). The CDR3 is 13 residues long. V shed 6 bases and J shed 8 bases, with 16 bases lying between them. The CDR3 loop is CASSGTTAAEAFF. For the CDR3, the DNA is TGTGCCAGCAGTGGGACCACGGCGGCAGAAGCTTTCTTT.

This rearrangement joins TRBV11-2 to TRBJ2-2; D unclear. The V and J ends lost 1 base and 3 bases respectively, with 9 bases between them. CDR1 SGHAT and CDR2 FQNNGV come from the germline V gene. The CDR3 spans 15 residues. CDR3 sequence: CASSLGRAYTGELFF. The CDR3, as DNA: TGTGCCAGCAGCTTAGGTCGGGCGTACACCGGGGAGCTGTTTTTT. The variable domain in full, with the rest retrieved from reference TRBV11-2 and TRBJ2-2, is EAGVAQSPRYKIIEKRQSVAFWCNPISGHATLYWYQQILGQGPKLLIQFQNNGVVDDSQLPKDRFSAERLKGVDSTLKIQPAKLEDSAVYLCASSLGRAYTGELFFGEGSRLTVL.

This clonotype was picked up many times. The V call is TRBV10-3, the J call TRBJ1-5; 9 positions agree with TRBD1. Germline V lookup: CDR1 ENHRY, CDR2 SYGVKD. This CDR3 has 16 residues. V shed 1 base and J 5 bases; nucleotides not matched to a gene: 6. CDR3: CAISEYRDRDHQPQHF. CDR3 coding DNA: TGTGCCATCAGTGAGTATCGGGACAGGGATCATCAGCCCCAGCATTTT.

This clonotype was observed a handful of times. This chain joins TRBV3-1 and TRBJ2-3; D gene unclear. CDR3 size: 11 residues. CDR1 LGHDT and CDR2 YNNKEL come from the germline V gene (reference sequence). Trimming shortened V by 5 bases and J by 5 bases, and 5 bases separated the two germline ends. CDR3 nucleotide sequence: TGTGCCAGCAGCACGTTAGATACGCAGTATTTT. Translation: CASSTLDTQYF.